This is a list of T cell receptor beta chains from one sample in a study of blood T cell repertoires in COVID-19. Assay: immunoSEQ multiplex PCR; the TCRdb copy retains only in-frame clones and omits some. The sample carries about 110,000 clones, 76% recorded once. Material: peripheral blood. These receptors all stem from a man older than 75 with COVID-19, enrolled during active disease. Both conserved end residues are part of each CDR3. Each record gives: clone size, J gene, V gene, D gene, CDR3 length, CDR3 DNA, CDR3 protein. The D gene is left open where the match is weak. Clone size is shown for a subset of rows, as once, few, many or a class of expanded clone.

NA TRBJ1-4 TRBV29-1 NA 12 TGCAGCGTGCTGACAGTGGCTGAAAAACTGTTTTTT CSVLTVAEKLFF
once TRBJ2-7 TRBV6-5 TRBD1 14 TGTGCCAGCAGGCAACAGGGGGCGTCCTACGAGCAGTACTTC CASRQQGASYEQYF
NA TRBJ2-5 TRBV4-1 TRBD1 15 TGCGCCAGCAGCATCGACAGGGGCGGGATGGAGACCCAGTACTTC CASSIDRGGMETQYF
NA TRBJ2-4 TRBV7-2 TRBD2 19 TGTGCCAGCAGCTCGCGACTAGCGGGAGGGCCTCTAGCCAAAAACATTCAGTACTTC CASSSRLAGGPLAKNIQYF
NA TRBJ2-7 TRBV28 TRBD1 12 TGTGCCAGCAGGCAGGGGGCTTACGAGCAGTACTTC CASRQGAYEQYF
NA TRBJ2-6 TRBV24-1 TRBD1 17 TGTGCCACCACTCGGGACAGAATCCTCTCTGGGGCCAACGTCCTGACTTTC CATTRDRILSGANVLTF
NA TRBJ2-5 TRBV7-9 TRBD1 14 TGTGCCAGCAGCTTAACAGGGGGCATTGAGACCCAGTACTTC CASSLTGGIETQYF
NA TRBJ2-7 TRBV3-1/TRBV3-2 TRBD2 17 TGTGCCAGCAGCCGTGGACTAGCGGGAGGGTCTGAGGGCGAGCAGTACTTC CASSRGLAGGSEGEQYF
once TRBJ1-1 TRBV7-8 TRBD1 14 TGTGCCAGCAGCTCCACTATGGGACAGGGGCGGGCTTTCTTT CASSSTMGQGRAFF
NA TRBJ2-5 TRBV5-1 TRBD2 14 TGCGCCAGCAGCTTGTTGCGGGAGGGAGAGACCCAGTACTTC CASSLLREGETQYF
NA TRBJ1-1 TRBV24-1 NA 16 TGTGCCACCAGGGGAGGGCCTCGGGGGGCGAACACTGAAGCTTTCTTT CATRGGPRGANTEAFF
once TRBJ2-3 TRBV20-1 NA 15 TGCAGTGCTATTGAATTCGCAGGGGACACAGATACGCAGTATTTT CSAIEFAGDTDTQYF
NA TRBJ2-1 TRBV25-1 TRBD1 15 TGTGCCAGCAGCCCAGGTTGGGACAGGGGCAATGAGCAGTTCTTC CASSPGWDRGNEQFF
NA TRBJ2-2 TRBV28 TRBD1 14 TGTGCCAGCAGGACAGGGAAGAACACCGGGGAGCTGTTTTTT CASRTGKNTGELFF